These T cell receptor beta chains were read from a single sample in a study of OX40 agonist ivuxolimab in advanced cancers. The repertoire was sequenced with immunoSEQ multiplex PCR; TCRdb's copy has only in-frame clones and lacks some. The sample carries 52,000 or so clones, 84% recorded once. This specimen consisted of CD4+ or CD8+ T cells sorted from blood, obtained in a trial of the OX40 agonist ivuxolimab. These receptors originate from an adult with an advanced solid tumor such as melanoma, head and neck, liver or kidney cancer. Both conserved end residues are part of each CDR3. The D gene is left open where the match is weak. A clone size is listed for some rows: how often the clone was seen (once, few, many), or a class if it is expanded.

- TRBJ1-2 TRBV19 - CASSLTGTGNYGYTF TGTGCCAGTAGCTTGACGGGGACGGGAAACTATGGCTACACCTTC
- TRBJ1-4 TRBV25-1 - CASSPQGFNEKLFF TGTGCCAGCAGCCCACAGGGCTTTAATGAAAAACTGTTTTTT
- TRBJ2-2 TRBV2 - CASSVNGPLAGELFF TGTGCCAGCAGTGTGAACGGACCCCTTGCCGGGGAGCTGTTTTTT
- TRBJ2-5 TRBV5-1 - CASSLSGSPQETQYF TGCGCCAGCAGCTTGAGCGGCTCCCCTCAAGAGACCCAGTACTTC
- TRBJ1-3 TRBV6-6 - CASVQGKSSGNTIYF TGTGCCAGCGTTCAGGGGAAGAGCTCTGGAAACACCATATATTTT
- TRBJ1-2 TRBV6-1 TRBD1 CASSRKGQGVGGYTF TGTGCCAGCAGCAGGAAGGGACAGGGAGTAGGTGGCTACACCTTC
- TRBJ2-7 TRBV19 TRBD2 CASSMRTSGSFYEQYF TGTGCCAGTAGTATGCGGACTAGCGGGAGCTTCTACGAGCAGTACTTC
- TRBJ1-1 TRBV6-1 - CASSIRQNTEAFF TGTGCCAGCAGCATCCGACAGAACACTGAAGCTTTCTTT
- TRBJ1-1 TRBV29-1 - CSVDLLNTEAFF TGCAGCGTTGACCTATTGAACACTGAAGCTTTCTTT
- TRBJ2-3 TRBV5-6 TRBD2 CASSPLLAGGTDTQYF TGTGCCAGCAGCCCACTTCTAGCGGGGGGCACAGATACGCAGTATTTT
- TRBJ1-6 TRBV7-2 - CASSLDWSGTNSPLHF TGTGCCAGCAGCTTAGACTGGAGTGGAACAAATTCACCCCTCCACTTT
- TRBJ2-2 TRBV18 TRBD2 CASSMVAGATTGELFF TGTGCCAGCTCTATGGTAGCGGGAGCGACCACCGGGGAGCTGTTTTTT
- TRBJ2-1 TRBV5-1 TRBD2 CASSLGGSGKNNEQFF TGCGCCAGCAGCTTGGGGGGTAGCGGGAAGAACAATGAGCAGTTCTTC
- TRBJ2-3 TRBV9 - CASSRLSMGPDTQYF TGTGCCAGCAGTAGACTATCTATGGGTCCGGATACGCAGTATTTT
- TRBJ2-3 TRBV19 - CASSGTLDRDTQYF TGTGCCAGTTCCGGGACACTCGACCGGGATACGCAGTATTTT
- TRBJ1-2 TRBV5-6 - CASSSTGTEESDTF TGTGCCAGCAGCTCAACCGGGACCGAAGAAAGTGACACCTTC
- TRBJ2-2 TRBV5-4 - CASSSKELNTGELFF TGTGCCAGCAGCTCGAAAGAGCTAAACACCGGGGAGCTGTTTTTT
- TRBJ2-2 TRBV5-1 TRBD1 CASIKGQIHTGELFF TGCGCCAGCATCAAGGGACAGATCCACACCGGGGAGCTGTTTTTT
- TRBJ1-5 TRBV2 - CASSVGDTSNQPQHF TGTGCCAGCAGTGTAGGAGACACGAGCAATCAGCCCCAGCATTTT
few TRBJ1-2 TRBV7-9 TRBD1 CASTPGQGTYGYTF TGTGCCAGCACTCCGGGACAGGGGACCTATGGCTACACCTTC
- TRBJ2-3 TRBV18 - CASSLLSDSTDTQYF TGTGCCAGCTCACTCCTTTCGGACAGCACAGATACGCAGTATTTT
- TRBJ1-3 TRBV6-5 TRBD1 CASRVTGTGNTIYF TGTGCCAGCAGAGTGACAGGGACTGGAAACACCATATATTTT
once TRBJ2-3 TRBV5-4 - CASSLGGRGTADTQYF TGTGCCAGCAGCTTGGGGGGGCGGGGGACCGCCGATACGCAGTATTTT
- TRBJ2-3 TRBV28 - CASVTAHLGADTQYF TGTGCCAGCGTGACCGCCCACCTCGGGGCCGATACGCAGTATTTT
- TRBJ2-7 TRBV28 TRBD1 CARTGGYEQYF TGTGCCAGGACAGGGGGCTACGAGCAGTACTTC
- TRBJ1-2 TRBV5-4 TRBD1 CASSIDRVGGYTF TGTGCCAGCAGCATCGACAGGGTTGGTGGCTACACCTTC
- TRBJ2-7 TRBV7-8 TRBD1 CASSFRQGGAEQYF TGTGCCAGCAGCTTCCGACAGGGGGGTGCCGAGCAGTACTTC
- TRBJ1-4 TRBV9 TRBD1 CASSERTGINEKLFF TGTGCCAGCAGCGAACGGACAGGTATTAATGAAAAACTGTTTTTT
- TRBJ1-1 TRBV7-2 - CASSLGSAYGNTNTEAFF TGTGCCAGCAGCTTAGGGTCTGCTTATGGGAATACGAACACTGAAGCTTTCTTT
- TRBJ2-7 TRBV10-2 - CASRRDLTSYEQYF TGCGCCAGCCGACGGGACCTTACATCCTACGAGCAGTACTTC
- TRBJ2-1 TRBV6-6 - CASGGAIYEQFF TGTGCCAGCGGGGGGGCCATCTATGAGCAGTTCTTC
- TRBJ2-3 TRBV5-1 - CASSLSADTQYF TGCGCCAGCAGCCTGAGTGCAGATACGCAGTATTTT
- TRBJ1-2 TRBV9 - CASSGYRDRLNYGYTF TGTGCCAGCAGCGGATACCGGGACCGACTTAACTATGGCTACACCTTC
- TRBJ2-5 TRBV5-6 - CASIDNAGSQETQYF TGTGCCAGCATCGACAACGCGGGCAGCCAAGAGACCCAGTACTTC
- TRBJ1-2 TRBV5-5 - CASSLGLYGYTF TGTGCCAGCAGCTTGGGGCTTTATGGCTACACCTTC
- TRBJ2-7 TRBV28 - CASSLVANSPYEQYF TGTGCCAGCAGTTTAGTAGCGAACAGTCCCTACGAGCAGTACTTC
- TRBJ1-5 TRBV30 - CAWGIRQDQPQHF TGTGCCTGGGGAATCCGACAGGATCAGCCCCAGCATTTT
- TRBJ2-2 TRBV7-2 - CASSLSQTGNTGELFF TGTGCCAGCAGCTTATCTCAAACGGGTAACACCGGGGAGCTGTTTTTT
- TRBJ1-3 TRBV5-5 TRBD1 CASSLGRTGGAGNTIYF TGTGCCAGCAGCTTGGGTAGGACAGGGGGAGCTGGAAACACCATATATTTT
- TRBJ2-2 TRBV28 - CASSWTFGELFF TGTGCCAGCAGTTGGACCTTCGGGGAGCTGTTTTTT
- TRBJ2-7 TRBV2 - CASRSAYEQYF TGTGCCAGCAGGTCAGCCTACGAGCAGTACTTC